The entry that follows covers one T cell receptor (beta chain) sequence. This sample is drawn from a study of blood T cell repertoires in COVID-19. The wider study: Sample material is recorded as cDNA or gDNA derived from T cells, B-cell-depleted T cells, or PBMCs.

From germline, CDR1 is LGHNA and CDR2 YNFKEQ. The V and J ends lost 1 base and 8 bases respectively, with 9 bases between them. This CDR3 comprises 13 residues. The protocol was immunoSEQ multiplex PCR, while the TCRdb copy is restricted to in-frame clones and leaves out a portion. The data contain approximately 150,000 clones, less than 90% of them singletons. The J gene is TRBJ1-3, the V gene TRBV4-2, with D hard to call. This TCR was sampled from a woman in her seventies with acute or convalescent COVID-19. The sample was peripheral blood. CDR3 residues: CASSQVSVDTIYF. CDR3 coding DNA: TGTGCCAGCAGCCAAGTTTCGGTGGACACCATATATTTT.